This T cell receptor (beta chain) was found in a study of PD-1 blockade in classical Hodgkin lymphoma. Clones were read by immunoSEQ multiplex PCR, and TCRdb kept only the in-frame ones, dropping some. The sample gives over 50,000 clones, around nine tenths of which show up once; approximately 7% is in the top ten. In its sample, this clone was seen once. The CDR3 length is 16 residues. V was shortened by 1 base and J by 5 bases, with 18 bases between the two germline ends. From germline, CDR1 is SGHVS and CDR2 FNYEAQ. Time point denoted: cycle 4 day 1 (C4D1), after less than seven weeks of nivolumab. Following autologous stem cell transplantation, relapse occurred in every patient, and exposure to brentuximab vedotin varied.

The chain uses TRBV7-6 and TRBJ2-7, with D perhaps matching TRBD2 (6 bases). Material: peripheral blood mononuclear cells (PBMCs), obtained before the fourth cycle of nivolumab. This TCR came from a human donor with classical Hodgkin lymphoma. CDR3 bases: TGTGCCAGCAGCTTAGTCGGCGGGGCAGGTGCCCACGAGCAGTACTTC. Translation: CASSLVGGAGAHEQYF.